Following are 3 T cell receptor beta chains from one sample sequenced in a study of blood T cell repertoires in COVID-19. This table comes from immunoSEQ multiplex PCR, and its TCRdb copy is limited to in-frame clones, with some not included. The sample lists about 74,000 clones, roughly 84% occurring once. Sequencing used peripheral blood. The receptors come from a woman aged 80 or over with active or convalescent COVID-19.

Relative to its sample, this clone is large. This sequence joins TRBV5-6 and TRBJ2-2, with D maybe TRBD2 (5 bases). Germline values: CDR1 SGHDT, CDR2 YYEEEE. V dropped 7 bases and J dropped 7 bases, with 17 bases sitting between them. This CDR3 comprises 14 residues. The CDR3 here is CASQSGLWGGELFF. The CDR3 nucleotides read TGTGCCAGCCAAAGCGGACTCTGGGGCGGGGAGCTGTTTTTT.

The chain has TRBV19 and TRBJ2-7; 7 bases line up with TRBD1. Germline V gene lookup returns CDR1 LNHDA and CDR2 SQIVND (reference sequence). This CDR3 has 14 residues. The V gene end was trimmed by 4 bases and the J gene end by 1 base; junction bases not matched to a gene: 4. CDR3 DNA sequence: TGTGCCAGTAGTACCCCGGGACAGTCCTACGAGCAGTACTTC. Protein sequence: CASSTPGQSYEQYF.

The CDR3 loop is CASSKGQYEQYF. The CDR3 nucleotides read TGTGCCAGCAGTAAGGGACAGTACGAGCAGTACTTC. This rearrangement joins TRBV2 to TRBJ2-7; 7 nucleotides agree with TRBD1. This CDR3 is built from 12 residues. In germline, CDR1 is SNHLY, CDR2 FYNNEI. Trimming cost V 5 bases and J 4 bases; bases outside gene matches: 2.